The clone carrying this TCR beta chain was picked up a small number of times. The entry originates in a study of T cell repertoires in cytomegalovirus infection. One entry per CDR3 protein results from TCRdb running MiXCR on the reads. The sample has hundreds of thousands of distinct CDR3 sequences; roughly 35% are singletons. The CDR3 is made up of 15 amino acids. V lost 7 bases, J lost 5 bases, and 11 bases stayed unmatched. CDR1 MNHNS and CDR2 SASEGT come from the germline V gene. This clonotype originated in a human donor in good health (CMV status not recorded). Some clones in this sample may be carry-over from other donors' samples. The rearrangement links TRBV6-1 to TRBJ2-5, with TRBD2 identical over 9 bases. The sequencing input was PBMCs. CDR3 in DNA: TGTGCCAGCACCGGGGCTAGCGGGAAGATTGAGACCCAGTACTTC. This encodes CASTGASGKIETQYF.